Included here is one TCR delta chain sequence, with context. In its sample, this clone comes out as medium-sized (0.01 to 0.1%). Its antigen is currently not known. Base quality data are lacking; no much larger clone is found one base away. This record comes from a study of DNA immune sequencing with unique molecular identifiers (dated by TCRdb to the early 2020s). As for the study more broadly: gammadelta T cells were enriched from buffy coats using immunomagnetic cell separation, and their genomic DNA was sequenced. The study developed and validated an ultrasensitive DNA-based TRD repertoire sequencing method using PCR-introduced unique molecular identifiers. Validation of the sequencing method was done both on synthetic reference molecules and on blood samples taken from healthy individuals. Healthy individuals were used as donors, and sorted peripheral blood gammadelta T cells were profiled from approximately 10 of these donors. gammadelta T cells were enriched from PBMC of 10 or so healthy individuals by fluorescence-activated cell sorting. For the enriched versus non-enriched comparison, about 100 ng enriched gammadelta T-cell DNA and approximately 1 ug non-enriched PBMC DNA were sequenced. Points the paper makes about the study in general: Healthy donors differed in TRD repertoire diversity, and several donors were highly oligoclonal, meaning the top 5 clonotypes made up more than half of productive molecules. Among clonotypes in healthy donors, the most frequent TRD rearrangement was TRDV2 paired with TRDJ1. Novel TRD sequences not targeted by the primers cannot be detected by the primer-based approach.

Library method: multiplex PCR. A 32-plex assay, with primers for all 8 TRDV and 4 TRDJ genes spanning the CDR3, was used to amplify the genomic DNA. During three to four cycles of barcoding PCR, a 12-nucleotide UMI was attached, and a second PCR using Illumina adapter primers followed. AMPure XP beads were used to purify the libraries, and library quality was checked on a Fragment Analyzer using the HS NGS Fragment kit. An Illumina MiniSeq mid-output kit with 20% PhiX and 150 cycles of paired-end reads was used for sequencing. Turning to the authors' computational methods: MIGEC version 1.2.9 was used to process reads, grouping reads by UMI and building error-corrected consensus sequences. Modified VDJtools version 1.2.1 scripts and the tcR R package were used for post-processing. TCRdb reanalyzed the public reads with the CATT caller, and identical DNA sequences were merged afterwards. The V and J calls here are based on TCRdb, not the publication. Within this sample are approximately 2,000 delta-chain clones, with roughly 13% of them counted one time only. The top ten constitute 45% to 55% of the sample.

V and J lose 3 bases and 1 base, and a span of 23 bases separates them. Counted from cysteine to phenylalanine, this CDR3 has 18 amino acids. Here the CDR3 DNA is all that survives: 54 bases in frame from base 1. The germline V gene yields GEAIGNYY for CDR1 and EKD for CDR2. The rearrangement joined TRDV2 to TRDJ1, with the D assignment possibly TRDD2 or TRDD3, given 7 matching bases for each. The source material was gamma-delta T cells enriched from blood buffy coat, or unenriched PBMCs (not recorded which). The sequence was collected from a human donor in good health. The nucleotide sequence is given as TGTGCCTGTGACGGGCCGATTCCTACTCTGGGGGGCACCGATAAACTCATCTTT. Translated, this is CACDGPIPTLGGTDKLIF.